Listed below are T cell receptor beta chains from one sample, sequenced in a study of CD8+ T cells in alopecia areata. Some clones are missing from TCRdb's copy, which holds only in-frame ones; the method was immunoSEQ multiplex PCR. Of roughly 140,000 clones listed, around 62% are singletons. Sequencing used CD8+ T cells sorted from blood. The receptor set was obtained from a human donor in good health. CDR3s include the opening cysteine and the closing phenylalanine or tryptophan. A D gene is named only where the DNA matches it firmly. Size tells how often a clone was seen (once, few, many) or the class of an expanded clone, and some rows leave it out.

V	size	D	J	DNA	CDR3
TRBV6-5	NA	NA	TRBJ2-5	TGTGCCAGCAGTTACTCGTGGGGATCCCAATTGACCCAGTACTTC	CASSYSWGSQLTQYF
TRBV4-1	NA	NA	TRBJ2-7	TGCGCCAGCAGCCGGGGAGGAGGGGGCTCCTACGAGCAGTACTTC	CASSRGGGGSYEQYF
TRBV18	NA	TRBD1	TRBJ2-7	TGTGCCAGCTCTCTATTTCGCCGGGACAGGGAGCCTTACGAGCAGTACTTC	CASSLFRRDREPYEQYF
TRBV29-1	NA	TRBD2	TRBJ2-1	TGCAGCTCCTGGGGGGGGAGTACCTACAATGAGCAGTTCTTC	CSSWGGSTYNEQFF
TRBV9	NA	NA	TRBJ2-7	TGTGCCAGCAGCGTAGCTTCTAGCGACTACGAGCAGTACTTC	CASSVASSDYEQYF
TRBV4-1	NA	NA	TRBJ2-3	TGCGCCAGCAGGAGCGGAGGCAGAGATGCAGATACGCAGTATTTT	CASRSGGRDADTQYF
TRBV9	NA	TRBD2	TRBJ2-1	TGTGCCAGCAGCATAACTAGCGGGATTGACAATGAGCAGTTCTTC	CASSITSGIDNEQFF
TRBV6-5	NA	NA	TRBJ2-3	TGTGCCAGCAGCCCCGGGACTAGCACAGATACGCAGTATTTT	CASSPGTSTDTQYF
TRBV28	NA	TRBD2	TRBJ2-4	TGTGCCAGCAGTCCGGGACTAGAGGGGGCCAAAAACATTCAGTACTTC	CASSPGLEGAKNIQYF
TRBV14	once	NA	TRBJ2-1	TGTGCCAGCAGCCAAGTTCCCCAGTATGAGCAGTTCTTC	CASSQVPQYEQFF
TRBV6-1	NA	NA	TRBJ2-7	TGTGCCAGCAGTGAAGGACAGCCCTACGAGCAGTACTTC	CASSEGQPYEQYF
TRBV9	NA	TRBD1	TRBJ1-2	TGTGCCAGCAGCCCTTGGACAGGGGGCGGAATGGGCTACACCTTC	CASSPWTGGGMGYTF
TRBV29-1	few	NA	TRBJ2-5	TGCAGCGTTGATCTCCTAGGGGAGCAGTACTTC	CSVDLLGEQYF
TRBV7-7	NA	NA	TRBJ2-3	TGTGCCAGCAGTGGTCGACCTACGGTTGGAGATACGCAGTATTTT	CASSGRPTVGDTQYF
TRBV6-5	NA	NA	TRBJ1-5	TGTGCCAGCAGACCCGGCCCGGGACAGCCCCAGCATTTT	CASRPGPGQPQHF
TRBV15	NA	TRBD2	TRBJ2-1	TGTGCCACCAGCAGTCAAAGGGCTAGCGGGAGGAACAATGAGCAGTTCTTC	CATSSQRASGRNNEQFF
TRBV9	NA	NA	TRBJ2-7	TGTGCCAGCAGCGTAGTAGCGGATAGCTCCTACGAGCAGTACTTC	CASSVVADSSYEQYF
TRBV14	few	TRBD1	TRBJ2-1	TGTGCCAGCAGCCTCGGGACAGGGAAAGCGGGTGAGCAGTTCTTC	CASSLGTGKAGEQFF
TRBV7-8	NA	TRBD2	TRBJ2-5	TGTGCCGCACACAAGCGGGGGACCCAAGAGACCCAGTACTTC	CAAHKRGTQETQYF
TRBV7-9	few	TRBD1	TRBJ1-1	TGTGCCAGCAGCTTAGCGGACAGGGGCGCGTGG	CASSLADRGAW
TRBV11-1	NA	NA	TRBJ2-1	TGTGCCAGCAGCTTAGTGAATGAGCAGTTCTTC	CASSLVNEQFF
TRBV7-9	few	TRBD2	TRBJ2-7	TGTGCCAGCACGGGGGGGTACTCCTACGAGCAGTACTTC	CASTGGYSYEQYF
TRBV5-4	NA	TRBD2	TRBJ2-7	TGTGCCAGCAGCCTTGCGACGGGGCCGGGACTAGCGTCCGAGCAGTACTTC	CASSLATGPGLASEQYF
TRBV27	NA	NA	TRBJ1-5	TGTGCCAGCAGTTTCTTTAATCAGCCCCAGCATTTT	CASSFFNQPQHF
TRBV29-1	NA	TRBD1	TRBJ1-3	TGCAGCGTCGCGACAGGGGGAAACACCATATATTTT	CSVATGGNTIYF
TRBV25-1	NA	NA	TRBJ1-2	TGTGCCAGCAGTGAATACGGAGGGATAGGCGGCTACACCTTC	CASSEYGGIGGYTF